These 10 T cell receptor beta chains came from one sample sequenced in a study of tumor and adjacent non-tumor tissue in lung cancer. The template was RNA from unsorted bulk tissue. This non-tumor lung sample came from over 3 cm beyond the tumor edge. A modified ARM-PCR protocol with three rounds of nested PCR amplified TCRbeta. One entry per CDR3 protein, called by TCRdb with MiXCR from the multiplex PCR reads. The sample carries tens of thousands of distinct CDR3 sequences, around 82% recorded once. Source material: distant non-tumor lung tissue. These receptors originate from a man in his sixties with non-small cell lung cancer.

This clonotype was counted a single time. One end of the junction is discordant with germline, which a read error may explain. The rearrangement links TRBV6-5 to TRBJ2-2; D might be TRBD2 (6 bases). The germline V gene encodes CDR1 MNHEY and CDR2 SVGAGI. The CDR3 sequence is 13 residues long. The CDR3 sequence is CASTYNAGGELFF. The CDR3 DNA follows: TGTGCCAGCACTTATAATGCAGGCGGGGAACTGTTTTTT.

On this clonotype: A much larger clonotype is one base distant, so this may be a read error. The chain is built from TRBV7-9 and TRBJ2-5; D ambiguous. The CDR3 sequence is 14 residues long. V lost 4 bases, J lost 3 bases, and 12 bases lay in between. Germline V lookup: CDR1 SEHNR, CDR2 FQNEAQ (reference sequence). CDR3 coding DNA: TGTGCCAGCAGCTATAGGCGTCCAGAAGAGACCCAGTACTTC. As protein: CASSYRRPEETQYF.

Points on this clonotype: An end of the junction does not agree with germline; a read error may underlie this. This sequence joins TRBV6-2 or TRBV6-3 and TRBJ2-7; weak D call: TRBD1 (6 bases). This CDR3 is built from 14 residues. Germline loops: CDR1 MNHEY, CDR2 SVGEGT. The CDR3 nucleotides are TGTGCCAGCAATACTTACCGGACAGCCTACGAGCGGTACTTC. Residues: CASNTYRTAYERYF.

Comment on this clonotype: The junction shows a germline mismatch at one end, possibly a read error. This sequence joins TRBV28 and TRBJ2-1, with TRBD1 matching 10 bases. The V gene's germline CDR1 is MDHEN and CDR2 SYDVKM. The CDR3 contains 16 residues. The CDR3: CARSPNAGTGANELFF. For the CDR3, the DNA is TGTGCCAGAAGCCCAAACGCCGGGACAGGGGCTAATGAGCTGTTCTTC.

V usage is TRBV5-8 and J usage is TRBJ2-5; D might be TRBD1 (6 bases). The CDR3 is 16 residues long. Trimming removed 2 bases from V and 9 bases from J, with 23 bases in between. The germline gives CDR1 SGHTS, CDR2 YDEGEE. CDR3 region: CASSLFPQGYHDAQYF. The CDR3 DNA reads as TGTGCCAGCAGCTTATTCCCCCAGGGGTACCATGATGCCCAGTACTTC.

Comment on this clonotype: Its ends do not fully match the called genes, so a read error is possible. Written as DNA, the CDR3 is TGTGCAAGCACCGAGAACCGCGGTAGGGACACTGATGCTTTCTTT. It yields the protein CASTENRGRDTDAFF. V usage is TRBV6-1 and J usage is TRBJ1-1; TRBD1 might be the D (6 bases). This CDR3 is built from 15 residues. Germline-derived CDR1 and CDR2 are MNHNS and SASEGT.

This rearrangement joins TRBV4-1 to TRBJ2-7; TRBD2 might be the D (6 bases). Between the trimmed V and J ends, which lost 2 bases and 7 bases, there was a span of 24 bases. Germline-derived CDR1 and CDR2 are MGHRA and YSYEKL. This CDR3 is built from 17 residues. The CDR3 nucleotides are TGCGCCAGCAGCCAACATTGGGTTGGCGGGAAGGGGTATGAGCAGTACTTC. Translation gives CASSQHWVGGKGYEQYF.

This chain links TRBV29-1 with TRBJ2-5; a weak D match, TRBD1 (5 bases). This CDR3 is 13 amino acids long. Germline V CDR1 and CDR2: SQVTM, ANQGSEA. CDR3 loop: CGLADRYQETQYF. The CDR3 bases are TGCGGCTTAGCAGACAGATACCAAGAGACCCAGTACTTC.

The V gene is TRBV29-1, the J gene TRBJ1-1, with D uncertain. V lost 7 bases, J lost 0 bases, and 9 bases lay in between. The CDR3 consists of 12 residues. CDR1 is SQVTM, CDR2 ANQGSEA, per germline. The CDR3 sequence is CSASRMNTEAFF. The DNA for the CDR3 is TGCAGCGCCAGCAGGATGAACACTGAAGCTTTCTTT.

CDR3: CASSLAGINEKLFF. CDR3 DNA: TGTGCCAGCAGCTTAGCAGGGATTAATGAAAAACTGTTTTTT. V usage is TRBV11-2 and J usage is TRBJ1-4; D possibly corresponds to TRBD1 (5 bases). The CDR3 is 14 residues long. Germline CDR1 SGHAT, CDR2 FQNNGV. Trimming took 1 base from V and 4 from J, leaving 7 bases between them.